This passage covers 23 T cell receptor beta chains from one sample sequenced in a study of blood T cell repertoires in COVID-19 (dated by TCRdb to about 2020). Library preparation used the immunoSEQ multiplex PCR assay. Drawn from immuneACCESS, this table holds only the in-frame rearrangements with V and J called that TCRdb kept. Clones are partly lost; checked studies trace under half to an unresolved V gene and leave the rest unexplained. A total of 250,000 or so clones appear in this sample, approximately 81% of them only once. The ten largest make up under 7% of the sample. The sequenced sample was PBMCs or T cells enriched from blood (not recorded which). The origin of the receptors is a woman in her forties or fifties who had been exposed to COVID-19.

This sequence joins TRBV7-2 and TRBJ2-6; TRBD2 might be the D (5 bases). Trimming took 5 bases from V and 2 from J, leaving 10 bases between them. Germline assignment: CDR1 SGHTA and CDR2 FQGNSA. The CDR3 sequence is 15 residues long. The CDR3 here is CASSLGGPGANVLTF. For the CDR3, the DNA is TGTGCCAGCAGCCTCGGAGGCCCTGGGGCCAACGTCCTGACTTTC.

The chain couples TRBV19 to TRBJ1-1; unclear D gene. This CDR3 contains 16 residues. Germline lookup yields CDR1 LNHDA and CDR2 SQIVND (reference sequence). The ends were cut back, 1 base at V and 3 bases at J, with 15 bases in the middle. DNA of the CDR3: TGTGCCAGTAGTATAGGGAGGGTACCTGGGCACACTGAAGCTTTCTTT. Translated, it gives CASSIGRVPGHTEAFF.

The rearrangement joins TRBV30 to TRBJ2-5; D remains unclear. Deletions cut 4 bases from V and 3 bases from J, with 12 bases between. Germline V lookup: CDR1 GTSNPN, CDR2 SVGIG (reference sequence). The CDR3 totals 13 residues. The CDR3 region is CAWTPLVEETQYF. Written as DNA, the CDR3 is TGTGCCTGGACCCCCTTAGTGGAAGAGACCCAGTACTTC. The variable domain in full, completed from reference TRBV30 and TRBJ2-5, reads SQTIHQWPATLVQPVGSPLSLECTVEGTSNPNLYWYRQAAGRGLQLLFYSVGIGQISSEVPQNLSASRPQDRQFILSSKKLLLSDSGFYLCAWTPLVEETQYFGPGTRLLVL.

In this sample, this clone turned up once. This chain links TRBV9 with TRBJ1-2; D is perhaps TRBD1 (5 bases). CDR1 and CDR2 (germline): SGDLS, YYNGEE. V dropped 0 bases and J dropped 4 bases, with 10 bases sitting between them. There are 14 residues in the CDR3. The CDR3 protein is CASSVGGLGYGYTF. The CDR3, as DNA: TGTGCCAGCAGCGTAGGGGGCCTTGGCTATGGCTACACCTTC.

The chain recombines TRBV7-2 with TRBJ1-2; D perhaps matches TRBD1 (5 bases). V was clipped by 5 bases and J by 5 bases, with 18 bases between them. The CDR3 length is 15 residues. The germline V gene encodes CDR1 SGHTA and CDR2 FQGNSA. The DNA for the CDR3 is TGTGCCAGCAGCCGCGGGGTAGGGGTTGGATATGGCTACACCTTC. As protein: CASSRGVGVGYGYTF.

The chain links TRBV12-5 to TRBJ2-5, with D unresolved. V lost 1 base to trimming and J lost 7 bases, with 7 bases between them. Germline V gives CDR1 LGHNT, CDR2 FRNRAP. The CDR3 is 12 residues long. The CDR3 DNA follows: TGTGCTAGTGGTTTGGGGTCGGTGACCCAGTACTTC. Translation: CASGLGSVTQYF.

This clone was picked up a small number of times. The J gene is TRBJ2-3, the V gene TRBV5-1, with TRBD2 as a possible D gene (6 bases). Germline CDR1 reads SGHRS; CDR2 reads YFSETQ. The CDR3 is 13 residues long. Trimming stripped 5 bases from V and 4 bases from J, with 11 bases between. CDR3 sequence (DNA): TGCGCCAGCAGTGAAGGCGGGGCAGATACGCAGTATTTT. The encoded protein is CASSEGGADTQYF.

The rearrangement uses TRBV28 and TRBJ1-1; weak D call: TRBD1 (5 bases). The CDR3 covers 16 residues. Per the germline V gene, CDR1 is MDHEN and CDR2 is SYDVKM. With 3 bases removed from V and 0 bases from J, the gap between germline ends came to 14 bases. This chain's CDR3 is CASSLSGVAMNTEAFF. The DNA for the CDR3 is TGTGCCAGCAGTTTGTCGGGGGTCGCCATGAACACTGAAGCTTTCTTT.

CDR3 nucleotides: TGTGCCAGTAGTATTGGGCAGTGGGGCAATCAGCCCCAGCATTTT. Its protein product is CASSIGQWGNQPQHF. The V call is TRBV19, the J call TRBJ1-5, with D unresolved. The CDR3 length is 15 residues. Trimming shortened V by 3 bases and J by 2 bases, and 11 bases separated the two germline ends. CDR1 and CDR2 (germline): LNHDA, SQIVND (reference sequence). Full variable domain (remainder filled in from reference TRBV19 and TRBJ1-5): DGGITQSPKYLFRKEGQNVTLSCEQNLNHDAMYWYRQDPGQGLRLIYYSQIVNDFQKGDIAEGYSVSREKKESFPLTVTSAQKNPTAFYLCASSIGQWGNQPQHFGDGTRLSIL.

The chain couples TRBV6-5 to TRBJ1-1; 7 bases are a match to TRBD1. The junction had 3 bases not matched to a gene; V was cut back by 4 bases and J by 1 base. CDR3 length: 14 amino acids. CDR1 is MNHEY and CDR2 is SVGAGI in the germline V gene. The CDR3 loop is CASSFGQANTEAFF. In nucleotides, the CDR3 is TGTGCCAGCAGTTTCGGACAGGCGAACACTGAAGCTTTCTTT.

The chain carries TRBV5-5 and TRBJ1-2; 7 positions match TRBD1. From germline, CDR1 is SGHKS and CDR2 YYEKEE (reference sequence). The CDR3 runs 15 residues. V lost 3 bases, J lost 5 bases, and 10 bases stayed unmatched. The DNA of the CDR3 is TGTGCCAGCAGCTCAACCGGGACAGAGAGGTATGGCTACACCTTC. Protein: CASSSTGTERYGYTF.

This chain links TRBV10-3 with TRBJ1-4, with TRBD1 matching 9 bases. CDR1 and CDR2 from the germline V gene are ENHRY and SYGVKD. With V trimmed by 11 bases and J by 0 bases, 13 bases remained unmatched. The CDR3 contains 17 residues. CDR3 DNA sequence: TGTGCCGCCTCCAGTAAGGACAGGGGACCAACTAATGAAAAACTGTTTTTT. This translates into CAASSKDRGPTNEKLFF.

The chain carries TRBV7-3 and TRBJ2-3; 9 bases agree with TRBD2. The ends lost 1 base at V and 5 bases at J; junction bases unmatched: 4. The CDR3 has 15 residues. CDR1 SGHTA and CDR2 FQGTGA come from the germline V gene. The CDR3 spells CASSLISGGGDTQYF. DNA of the CDR3: TGTGCCAGCAGCTTAATTAGCGGGGGAGGAGATACGCAGTATTTT.

The J gene is TRBJ1-2, the V gene TRBV19, with a weak D call TRBD1 (6 bases). Per the germline V gene, CDR1 is LNHDA and CDR2 is SQIVND (reference sequence). The CDR3 has 14 residues. V was trimmed by 5 bases and J by 3 bases, leaving 13 bases between them. The CDR3 loop reads CASSLGHPDYGYTF. CDR3 nucleotide sequence: TGTGCCAGTAGTCTGGGACATCCCGACTATGGCTACACCTTC. The entire variable domain, with the rest obtained from reference TRBV19 and TRBJ1-2, is as follows: DGGITQSPKYLFRKEGQNVTLSCEQNLNHDAMYWYRQDPGQGLRLIYYSQIVNDFQKGDIAEGYSVSREKKESFPLTVTSAQKNPTAFYLCASSLGHPDYGYTFGSGTRLTVV.

The chain uses TRBV2 and TRBJ2-1; maybe TRBD1 (7 bases). V shed 8 bases and J shed 8 bases, with 19 bases lying between them. The CDR3 runs 14 residues. CDR1 is SNHLY and CDR2 is FYNNEI in the germline V gene. The CDR3 nucleotides are TGTGCCAGCGACGACAGCCCCAGGGGGGATGAGCAGTTCTTC. This gives the protein CASDDSPRGDEQFF.

CDR3 DNA sequence: TGCGCCAGCAGGGGGGCCTCTAGCACAGATACGCAGTATTTT. Its protein is CASRGASSTDTQYF. The V call is TRBV5-1, the J call TRBJ2-3; D may be TRBD1 (6 bases). V lost 5 bases to trimming and J lost 0 bases, with 10 bases between them. Germline CDR1 SGHRS, CDR2 YFSETQ. This CDR3 has 14 amino acids.

The chain couples TRBV10-3 to TRBJ2-5; TRBD2 agrees at 8 bases. Germline CDR1 ENHRY, CDR2 SYGVKD. CDR3 length: 14 amino acids. V shed 6 bases, J shed 5 bases, and the junction held 8 bases outside the gene matches. CDR3 sequence (DNA): TGTGCCATCAGCCCGGGACTAGTTAGGGAGACCCAGTACTTC. This gives the protein CAISPGLVRETQYF.

The rearrangement uses TRBV3-1 (or the pseudogene TRBV3-2) and TRBJ1-1; no reliable D call. Trimming took 7 bases from V and 2 from J, leaving 14 bases between them. CDR1 is LGHDT, CDR2 YNNKEL, per germline (reference sequence). The CDR3 has 14 amino acids. In DNA form, the CDR3 reads TGTGCCAGCACTCAGACATCGGGAAACACTGAAGCTTTCTTT. The encoded protein is CASTQTSGNTEAFF.

This clone has only one observation. This chain links TRBV5-1 with TRBJ1-1, with D possibly matching TRBD1 (5 bases). Germline V gene data show CDR1 as SGHRS and CDR2 as YFSETQ. Trimming left V 4 bases short and J 5 bases short, with 12 bases between. The CDR3 contains 13 residues. CDR3 amino acids: CASSQGGWTEAFF. The CDR3 DNA is TGCGCCAGCAGCCAGGGAGGGTGGACTGAAGCTTTCTTT.

The chain links TRBV27 to TRBJ1-5, with a tentative D call TRBD1 (5 bases). There are 13 residues in the CDR3. Trimming took off 4 bases at V and 2 bases at J, with 6 bases between the two ends. Germline V gives CDR1 MNHEY, CDR2 SMNVEV (reference sequence). Written as DNA, the CDR3 is TGTGCCAGCAGTTGGGGCGGCAATCAGCCCCAGCATTTT. This encodes CASSWGGNQPQHF.

V gene TRBV3-1 (or the pseudogene TRBV3-2) combines with J gene TRBJ2-5; 7 nucleotides align to TRBD2. Germline V gene lookup returns CDR1 LGHDT and CDR2 YNNKEL (reference sequence). The CDR3 loop spans 13 amino acids. V lost 5 bases to trimming and J lost 4 bases; unmatched junction nucleotides: 4. Here the CDR3 DNA reads TGTGCCAGCAGCGCCTTAGCGGGAGAGACCCAGTACTTC. Protein: CASSALAGETQYF.

This clone has only a few counts. This chain joins TRBV5-8 and TRBJ2-1; 9 bases line up with TRBD1. J lost 4 bases, V lost 4 bases, and 6 bases had no gene match. Germline CDR1 reads SGHTS; CDR2 reads YDEGEE. The CDR3 is 15 amino acids. The CDR3 loop is CASSKVQGAYNEQFF. Written as DNA, the CDR3 is TGTGCCAGCAGCAAAGTACAGGGGGCGTACAATGAGCAGTTCTTC.

The chain couples TRBV6-2 or TRBV6-3 to TRBJ2-3; D possibly corresponds to TRBD2 (6 bases). V was cut by 2 bases and J by 4 bases, with 13 bases left in between. The CDR3 runs 15 residues. Germline V gene lookup returns CDR1 MNHEY and CDR2 SVGEGT. The CDR3 DNA sequence: TGTGCCAGCAGTTACAGTGGGGGGATTGCAGATACGCAGTATTTT. Translated, it gives CASSYSGGIADTQYF.